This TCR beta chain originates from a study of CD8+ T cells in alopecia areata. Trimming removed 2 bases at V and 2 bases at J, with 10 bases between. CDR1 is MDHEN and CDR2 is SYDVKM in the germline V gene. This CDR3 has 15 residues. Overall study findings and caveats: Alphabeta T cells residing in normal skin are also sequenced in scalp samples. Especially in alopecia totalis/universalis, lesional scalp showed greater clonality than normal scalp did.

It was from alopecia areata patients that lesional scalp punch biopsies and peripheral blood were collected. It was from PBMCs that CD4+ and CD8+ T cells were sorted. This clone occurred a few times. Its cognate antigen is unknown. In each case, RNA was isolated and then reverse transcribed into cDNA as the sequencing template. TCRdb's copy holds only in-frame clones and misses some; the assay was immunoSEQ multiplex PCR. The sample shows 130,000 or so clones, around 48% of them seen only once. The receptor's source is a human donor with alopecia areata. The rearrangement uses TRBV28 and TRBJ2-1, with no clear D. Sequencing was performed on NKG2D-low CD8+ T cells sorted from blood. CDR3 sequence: CASSLLGLTYNEQFF. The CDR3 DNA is TGTGCCAGCAGTTTACTCGGGCTAACCTACAATGAGCAGTTCTTC.